This entry lists 17 T cell receptor beta chains sequenced from one sample in a study of CD8 T cells in Susac syndrome (dated by TCRdb to between 2018 and 2021). Library preparation was by the immunoSEQ multiplex PCR assay. RNA was extracted using the RNeasy kit, and roughly 0.5 to 1 microgram was reverse transcribed with random hexamers. TCRdb reworked the public reads: Q25 trimming with fastp, MiXCR clone assembly, productive beta chains retained. Every CDR3 protein is listed once, alongside the most common genes and DNA of its rows. The sample table holds under 90,000 distinct CDR3 sequences, of which 93% were seen once. Approximately 0.52% of the sample belongs to the ten largest clones. The sequenced sample was CD4+ T cells from PBMCs. These TCRs come from a human donor with Susac syndrome.

The chain joins TRBV7-9 to TRBJ2-5; the D is unclear. The CDR3 loop spans 13 amino acids. V gave up 2 bases and J gave up 5 bases, with 9 bases separating them. Germline lookup yields CDR1 SEHNR and CDR2 FQNEAQ (reference sequence). CDR3 nucleotides: TGTGCCAGCAGCTTATTGGCTTATGAGACCCAGTACTTC. Translation gives CASSLLAYETQYF.

This clonotype was detected a few times. V gene TRBV19 combines with J gene TRBJ2-3, with D tentatively TRBD2 (5 bases). The germline V and J ends were trimmed by 8 bases and 2 bases, with 11 bases remaining between them. This CDR3 region has 13 residues. CDR1 is LNHDA and CDR2 is SQIVND in the germline V gene (reference sequence). The chain's CDR3 is CASRGPSTDTQYF. The CDR3, as DNA: TGTGCCAGTCGCGGGCCCTCCACAGATACGCAGTATTTT. Combining the CDR3 with reference TRBV19 and TRBJ2-3 gives the whole variable domain DGGITQSPKYLFRKEGQNVTLSCEQNLNHDAMYWYRQDPGQGLRLIYYSQIVNDFQKGDIAEGYSVSREKKESFPLTVTSAQKNPTAFYLCASRGPSTDTQYFGPGTRLTVL.

The J gene is TRBJ2-7, the V gene TRBV27; 8 nucleotides line up with TRBD1. Trimming removed 5 bases from V and 4 bases from J; junction bases left unmatched: 4. The CDR3 is made up of 13 amino acids. CDR1 is MNHEY and CDR2 is SMNVEV in the germline V gene (reference sequence). CDR3 DNA sequence: TGTGCCAGCAGTCCGCGGACAGGGTACGAGCAGTACTTC. The encoded protein is CASSPRTGYEQYF.

This chain uses TRBV14 with TRBJ2-7; D is perhaps TRBD1 (6 bases). The germline V gene encodes CDR1 SGHDN and CDR2 FVKESK. This CDR3 spans 15 amino acids. V lost 3 bases and J 2 bases, leaving 14 bases between the germline ends. CDR3 DNA sequence: TGTGCCAGCAGCCAGATTTCTAGGGACACCTACGAGCAGTACTTC. Amino acids: CASSQISRDTYEQYF. The full variable domain, rest sourced from reference TRBV14 and TRBJ2-7, is EAGVTQFPSHSVIEKGQTVTLRCDPISGHDNLYWYRRVMGKEIKFLLHFVKESKQDESGMPNNRFLAERTGGTYSTLKVQPAELEDSGVYFCASSQISRDTYEQYFGPGTRLTVT.

This chain joins TRBV18 and TRBJ2-2; D is ambiguous. CDR1 and CDR2 (germline): KGHSH, LQKENI. The CDR3 is 12 residues long. Trimming shortened V by 1 base and J by 6 bases, and 3 bases separated the two germline ends. The CDR3 loop is CASSPLSGELFF. The CDR3 DNA reads TGTGCCAGCTCACCACTGTCCGGGGAGCTGTTTTTT.

Regarding this clonotype: Because the CDR3's place on the DNA is in doubt, the DNA is left out and the CDR3 is given as listed by TCRdb. This chain links TRBV30 with TRBJ1-2; the table names TRBD1, a call not compared with the DNA. The CDR3 numbers 12 amino acids, ends counted. Germline V gene data show CDR1 as GTSNPN and CDR2 as SVGIG (reference sequence). CDR3 sequence reads: CAWGQGAYGYIF.

This sequence joins TRBV7-2 and TRBJ2-1, with 8 bases identical to TRBD2. With 6 bases clipped from V and 4 bases from J, the junction kept 14 bases outside the gene matches. Germline V gives CDR1 SGHTA, CDR2 FQGNSA. This CDR3 has 17 amino acids. CDR3 sequence reads: CASRLSRMLAGYNEQFF. The CDR3 DNA follows: TGTGCCAGCAGGCTTAGTAGGATGCTAGCGGGTTACAATGAGCAGTTCTTC.

The chain combines TRBV5-6 with TRBJ2-7, with D maybe TRBD2 (5 bases). Between the trimmed V and J ends, which lost 4 bases and 6 bases, there was a span of 14 bases. Germline V lookup: CDR1 SGHDT, CDR2 YYEEEE. The CDR3 is made up of 13 amino acids. The DNA for the CDR3 is TGTGCCAGCAGCCGACTATCGAAGGGCGAGCAGTACTTC. Its protein product is CASSRLSKGEQYF.

The V call is TRBV5-1, the J call TRBJ2-5, with D unclear. The germline V gene has CDR1 SGHRS and CDR2 YFSETQ. Trimming pared 0 bases from V and 5 bases from J, leaving 11 bases between. The CDR3 extends over 14 amino acids. DNA of the CDR3: TGCGCCAGCAGCTTGGGGCGTGCCGGCGAGACCCAGTACTTC. Translating it yields CASSLGRAGETQYF.

The V call is TRBV7-9, the J call TRBJ1-2; 7 positions agree with TRBD1. This CDR3 comprises 12 residues. Germline V gene data show CDR1 as SEHNR and CDR2 as FQNEAQ (reference sequence). V was clipped by 10 bases and J by 8 bases; unmatched bases: 10. The chain's CDR3 is CAIRGTSGGYTF. The CDR3 nucleotides read TGTGCCATCAGGGGGACCTCTGGGGGCTACACCTTC.

The CDR3 here is CASSLSGTSEYNEQFF. The CDR3 DNA follows: TGCGCCAGCAGCTTGAGCGGGACTAGCGAGTACAATGAGCAGTTCTTC. The chain carries TRBV5-1 and TRBJ2-1, with TRBD2 matching over 10 bases. V lost 1 base and J lost 4; bases outside the gene matches: 5. CDR3 length equals 16 residues. Germline CDR1 SGHRS, CDR2 YFSETQ.

The genes are TRBV27 and TRBJ1-5, with a tentative D call TRBD1 (6 bases). Germline V gene lookup returns CDR1 MNHEY and CDR2 SMNVEV (reference sequence). CDR3 length: 16 residues. Trimming left V 5 bases short and J 2 bases short, with 16 bases between. The CDR3 loop is CASSPLWGAGNQPQHF. In DNA form, the CDR3 reads TGTGCCAGCAGTCCCCTTTGGGGGGCCGGCAATCAGCCCCAGCATTTT.

The V and J genes are TRBV6-6 and TRBJ2-3; D uncertain. The CDR3 sequence is 11 residues long. Germline lookup yields CDR1 MNHNY and CDR2 SVGAGI (reference sequence). V was pared by 10 bases and J by 4 bases, with 9 bases between. CDR3 sequence (DNA): TGTGCCACCCTCCGGGCAGATACGCAGTATTTT. Translated, it gives CATLRADTQYF.

The chain links TRBV5-1 to TRBJ2-3, with D possibly TRBD2 on 5 matching bases. The CDR3 sequence is 16 residues long. Between the trimmed V and J ends, which lost 5 bases and 0 bases, there was a span of 16 bases. Germline lookup yields CDR1 SGHRS and CDR2 YFSETQ. CDR3 DNA: TGCGCCAGCAGTCGGGGAGCTGGAACTAGCACAGATACGCAGTATTTT. It yields the protein CASSRGAGTSTDTQYF.

This chain connects TRBV2 to TRBJ1-1; no firm D call. Trimming cost V 2 bases and J 3 bases, with 10 bases left between them. The length of the CDR3 is 14 residues. Looked up from germline, CDR1 is SNHLY and CDR2 is FYNNEI. CDR3 sequence (DNA): TGTGCCAGCAGTGAAAAGCGGGGTTACACTGAAGCTTTCTTT. Its protein is CASSEKRGYTEAFF.

The V gene is TRBV18, the J gene TRBJ1-5; D is unclear. The CDR3 runs to 14 residues. Germline lookup yields CDR1 KGHSH and CDR2 LQKENI. V gave up 1 base and J gave up 7 bases, with 11 bases separating them. This CDR3 is CASSPQGSGQPQHF. As DNA, the CDR3 is TGTGCCAGCTCACCACAGGGAAGCGGCCAGCCCCAGCATTTT.

This clonotype was found once. The chain couples TRBV6-2 or TRBV6-3 to TRBJ2-7, with 9 nucleotides matching TRBD1. Germline assignment: CDR1 MNHEY and CDR2 SVGEGT. The CDR3 length is 15 residues. V shed 4 bases and J 3 bases; nucleotides not matched to a gene: 7. CDR3 sequence: CASSSSGTGFYEQYF. CDR3 coding DNA: TGTGCCAGCAGTTCGTCCGGGACAGGGTTCTACGAGCAGTACTTC.